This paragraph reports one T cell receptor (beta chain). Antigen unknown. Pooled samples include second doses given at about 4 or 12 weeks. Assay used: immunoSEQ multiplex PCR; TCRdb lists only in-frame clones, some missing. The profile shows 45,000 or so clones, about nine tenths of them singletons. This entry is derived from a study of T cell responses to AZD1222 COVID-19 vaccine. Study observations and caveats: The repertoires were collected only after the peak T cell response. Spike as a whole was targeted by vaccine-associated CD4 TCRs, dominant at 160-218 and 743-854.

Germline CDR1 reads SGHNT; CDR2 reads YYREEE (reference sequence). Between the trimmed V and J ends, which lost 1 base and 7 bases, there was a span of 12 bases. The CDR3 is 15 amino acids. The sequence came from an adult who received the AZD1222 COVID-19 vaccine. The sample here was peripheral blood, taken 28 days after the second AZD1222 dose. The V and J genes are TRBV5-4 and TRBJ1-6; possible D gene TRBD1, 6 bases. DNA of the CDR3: TGTGCCAGCAGCTTGTCAGGGGCTGGGAATTCACCCCTCCACTTT. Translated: CASSLSGAGNSPLHF.